A selection of T cell receptor beta chains follows, all from one sample in a study of blood T cells in healthy people across ages. TCRdb fed the 5' RACE reads into MiXCR, producing one record per CDR3 protein. The data hold about 1.6 million distinct CDR3 sequences, with around 35% observed a single time. The sample comprised blood. The receptors here all came from a woman aged 25 to 39 in good health. The CDR3 runs from the conserved cysteine through the conserved F or W. A D gene is named only where the DNA matches it firmly. Clone size is shown for a subset of rows, as once, few, many or a class of expanded clone.

>TRBD2|-|TRBJ2-1|TRBV3-1
CASSRVAGGPLNNEQFF
TGTGCCAGCAGCCGGGTAGCGGGAGGGCCTTTGAACAATGAGCAGTTCTTC
>-|-|TRBJ2-3|TRBV20-1
CSARKGLSTDTQYF
TGCAGTGCTAGAAAAGGGCTGAGCACAGATACGCAGTATTTT
>-|few|TRBJ2-1|TRBV10-3
CAISPGRTLSYNEQFF
TGTGCCATCAGTCCGGGACGGACCCTGTCCTACAATGAGCAGTTCTTC
>-|-|TRBJ1-2|TRBV5-6
CASSSRTRNYGYTF
TGTGCCAGCAGCTCCAGGACGAGGAACTATGGCTACACCTTC
>-|-|TRBJ1-5|TRBV24-1
CATSDPGALGNQPQHF
TGTGCCACCAGTGACCCGGGCGCCTTGGGCAATCAGCCCCAGCATTTT
>TRBD2|-|TRBJ2-6|TRBV9
CASSLTSGSGANVLTF
TGTGCCAGCAGCCTTACTAGCGGCTCTGGGGCCAACGTCCTGACTTTC
>-|-|TRBJ1-2|TRBV28
CASSLSLVDGYTF
TGTGCCAGCAGTTTATCACTCGTGGATGGCTACACCTTC
>-|few|TRBJ2-7|TRBV7-8
CASTSALEQYF
TGTGCCAGCACCTCTGCCCTCGAGCAGTACTTC
>-|once|TRBJ1-1|TRBV30
CAWSVYPEAFF
TGTGCCTGGAGTGTATATCCTGAAGCTTTCTTT
>-|once|TRBJ2-2|TRBV5-4
CATRDSGELFF
TGTGCCACCAGAGATTCCGGGGAGCTGTTTTTT
>-|few|TRBJ2-3|TRBV20-1
CSASDGATDTQYF
TGCAGTGCGAGCGACGGAGCCACAGATACGCAGTATTTT
>TRBD2|-|TRBJ2-3|TRBV7-9
CASSQLGGGGTDTQYF
TGTGCCAGCAGCCAATTGGGCGGGGGGGGCACAGATACGCAGTATTTT
>TRBD2|-|TRBJ2-3|TRBV7-3
CASSFLAGGSTDTQYF
TGTGCCAGCAGCTTTCTAGCGGGGGGTAGCACAGATACGCAGTATTTT
>TRBD1|many|TRBJ2-7|TRBV9
CASSVRDRGYEQYF
TGTGCCAGCAGTGTCCGGGACAGGGGTTACGAGCAGTACTTC
>TRBD1|-|TRBJ2-7|TRBV7-8
CASSLEHRQGSYEQYF
TGTGCCAGCAGCTTAGAGCACCGACAGGGTTCCTACGAGCAGTACTTC
>-|many|TRBJ2-5|TRBV9
CASSVGGLETQYF
TGTGCCAGCAGCGTAGGGGGCCTAGAGACCCAGTACTTC
>TRBD1|few|TRBJ2-5|TRBV5-4
CASSLEQGRETQYF
TGTGCCAGCAGCTTGGAACAGGGGAGAGAGACCCAGTACTTC
>-|-|TRBJ1-4|TRBV12-3/TRBV12-4
CASSNRGTNEKLFF
TGTGCCAGCAGTAACCGGGGGACCAATGAAAAACTGTTTTTT
>-|many|TRBJ2-3|TRBV20-1
CSAIVIDTQYF
TGCAGTGCTATCGTTATTGATACGCAGTATTTT
>-|-|TRBJ2-7|TRBV9
CASSAGAGTSYEQYF
TGTGCCAGCAGCGCCGGCGCCGGGACATCCTACGAGCAGTACTTC